This T cell receptor beta chain is from a study of identical twins. Study results and limitations: Analyses of zero insertions could, in part, be confounded by invariant MAIT and iNKT cells. Monozygotic twin pairs showed more out-of-frame TCR alpha sharing than models estimated.

Carrying unique molecular identifiers, the cDNA also gained a universal primer site through template switching. MiXCR, applied by TCRdb to the 5' RACE reads, yields one record per CDR3 protein. Of 650,000 to 800,000 distinct CDR3 sequences in the sample, under 9% were seen once. The trim removed 6 bases at V and 6 bases at J, leaving 8 bases unmatched. Germline CDR1 and CDR2: ENHRY and SYGVKD. The CDR3 is 13 amino acids. This clonotype was detected a few times. As yet, its antigen is unknown. The sample was also linked to a second study, of yellow fever vaccine responses in identical twins.

The receptor was isolated from a woman younger than 35 in good health. The chain employs TRBV10-3 and TRBJ2-7; 7 nucleotides match TRBD2. The source material was PBMCs. This CDR3 reads CAISPGTTGEQYF. CDR3 nucleotides: TGTGCCATCAGCCCCGGGACTACCGGCGAGCAGTACTTC.